One and the same sample provided the 13 T cell receptor beta chains below, sequenced in a study of T cell repertoires in ileal Crohn's disease. The repertoire was sequenced with immunoSEQ multiplex PCR; TCRdb's copy has only in-frame clones and lacks some. The repertoire holds around 15,000 clones, with 65% to 85% as singletons. The specimen was ileal tissue. The receptors stem from an adult with Crohn's disease.

CDR3 sequence (DNA): TGTGCCAGCAGCAGCCGACTAGCGGGCAGCGATACGCAGTATTTT. Translation: CASSSRLAGSDTQYF. The V call is TRBV4-2, the J call TRBJ2-3, with 10 bases matching TRBD2. V lost 5 bases and J lost 6; bases outside the gene matches: 8. From germline, CDR1 is LGHNA and CDR2 YNFKEQ. The CDR3 has 15 residues.

The chain recombines TRBV18 with TRBJ2-7, with 8 bases lining up with TRBD1. J lost 0 bases, V lost 6 bases, and 4 bases had no gene match. The CDR3 loop spans 14 amino acids. The V gene's germline CDR1 is KGHSH and CDR2 LQKENI. The CDR3 bases are TGTGCCAGCTCCCCAGGACAGGGCTCCTACGAGCAGTACTTC. This codes for CASSPGQGSYEQYF.

This clone was counted a single time. The rearrangement joins TRBV11-2 to TRBJ1-1, with D possibly matching TRBD1 (5 bases). Trimming stripped 0 bases from V and 1 base from J, with 9 bases between. Germline V gene lookup returns CDR1 SGHAT and CDR2 FQNNGV. The CDR3 is 15 amino acids. CDR3 region: CASSLDDSQNTEAFF. The CDR3 DNA is TGTGCCAGCAGCTTAGACGACAGCCAGAACACTGAAGCTTTCTTT. Together with reference TRBV11-2 and TRBJ1-1, the CDR3 gives the full variable domain: EAGVAQSPRYKIIEKRQSVAFWCNPISGHATLYWYQQILGQGPKLLIQFQNNGVVDDSQLPKDRFSAERLKGVDSTLKIQPAKLEDSAVYLCASSLDDSQNTEAFFGQGTRLTVV.

V and J are TRBV5-1 and TRBJ2-2; D call uncertain. CDR1 is SGHRS and CDR2 is YFSETQ in the germline V gene. This CDR3 has 17 amino acids. V was clipped by 2 bases and J by 2 bases, with 16 bases between them. The CDR3: CASSFPGVLGNTGELFF. DNA of the CDR3: TGCGCCAGCAGCTTCCCTGGAGTGCTAGGTAACACCGGGGAGCTGTTTTTT.

This clone was observed once. At one end, the junction sequence differs from germline, possibly due to a read error. At the DNA level, this CDR3 is encoded by other sequences in the same sample as well. V is TRBV6-1 and J is TRBJ1-2; TRBD1 agrees at 9 bases. The CDR3 spans 13 residues. Germline V gives CDR1 MNHNS, CDR2 SASEGT. The CDR3 DNA follows: TGTGCCAGCAGTACCCACACAGGGGGCCGCCACTACTTC. Translating gives CASSTHTGGRHYF.

V usage is TRBV2 and J usage is TRBJ2-5, with 12 bases fitting TRBD1. Germline trimming cut 8 bases from V and 5 bases from J; bases unmatched to any gene: 9. The CDR3 is made up of 15 amino acids. CDR1 is SNHLY and CDR2 is FYNNEI in the germline V gene. CDR3 nucleotide sequence: TGTGCCAGCGGGGCCGGGACAGGGGGCGCGGAGACCCAGTACTTC. Its translation is CASGAGTGGAETQYF.

This clone was observed a handful of times. The gene calls are TRBV10-3 and TRBJ2-3, with 7 bases identical to TRBD1. Germline lookup yields CDR1 ENHRY and CDR2 SYGVKD. V lost 7 bases to trimming and J lost 2 bases; unmatched junction nucleotides: 6. The CDR3 totals 14 residues. CDR3 bases: TGTGCCATCACCCACGACAGGGCCACAGATACGCAGTATTTT. Its translation: CAITHDRATDTQYF.

V is TRBV28 and J is TRBJ1-2; a weak D match, TRBD1 (5 bases). The ends were cut back, 4 bases at V and 4 bases at J, with 13 bases in the middle. This CDR3 has 14 residues. Germline V CDR1 and CDR2: MDHEN, SYDVKM. The DNA of the CDR3 is TGTGCCAGCAGTTGGACGGGGGGGGGCTATGGCTACACCTTC. This gives the protein CASSWTGGGYGYTF.

This clone is a singleton in its sample. The chain uses TRBV6-5 and TRBJ2-5, with 9 bases identical to TRBD2. TRBJ2-7 matches the DNA end more closely, so the J call is doubtful. Germline V gives CDR1 MNHEY, CDR2 SVGAGI. There are 16 residues in the CDR3. CDR3 DNA: TGTGCCAGCAGTTACTCGACGGTAGCGGGAGCCTACGAGCAGTACTTC. Translating gives CASSYSTVAGAYEQYF.

The gene calls are TRBV2 and TRBJ1-1; D is perhaps TRBD1 (6 bases). The germline CDR1 and CDR2 sequences are SNHLY and FYNNEI. CDR3 size: 14 residues. Trimming pared 1 base from V and 6 bases from J, leaving 12 bases between. The CDR3 here is CASSEDRAVPEAFF. DNA for the CDR3: TGTGCCAGCAGTGAAGACAGGGCGGTACCTGAAGCTTTCTTT.

The CDR3 bases are TGTGCCAGCAGCAGCTGGGGGCCCTACGAGCAGTACTTC. The encoded protein is CASSSWGPYEQYF. The V and J genes are TRBV5-6 and TRBJ2-7; weak D call: TRBD1 (6 bases). Between the trimmed V and J ends, which lost 4 bases and 2 bases, there was a span of 10 bases. Germline CDR1 is SGHDT and CDR2 is YYEEEE. This CDR3 is built from 13 residues.

The V gene is TRBV29-1, the J gene TRBJ2-3; D is perhaps TRBD2 (6 bases). The CDR3 length is 12 residues. CDR1 is SQVTM and CDR2 is ANQGSEA in the germline V gene. Trimming shortened V by 8 bases and J by 5 bases, and 14 bases separated the two germline ends. The CDR3 region is CSPRLAVDTQYF. The CDR3 bases are TGCAGCCCTCGGTTAGCGGTAGATACGCAGTATTTT.

The chain combines TRBV7-9 with TRBJ1-2, with D possibly being TRBD1 (5 bases). The CDR3 contains 15 residues. V was trimmed by 5 bases and J by 6 bases, leaving 19 bases between them. CDR1 is SEHNR, CDR2 FQNEAQ, per germline (reference sequence). This CDR3 is CASSGGGIRYDGYTF. The DNA of the CDR3 is TGTGCCAGCAGCGGGGGAGGGATCCGCTACGATGGCTACACCTTC.